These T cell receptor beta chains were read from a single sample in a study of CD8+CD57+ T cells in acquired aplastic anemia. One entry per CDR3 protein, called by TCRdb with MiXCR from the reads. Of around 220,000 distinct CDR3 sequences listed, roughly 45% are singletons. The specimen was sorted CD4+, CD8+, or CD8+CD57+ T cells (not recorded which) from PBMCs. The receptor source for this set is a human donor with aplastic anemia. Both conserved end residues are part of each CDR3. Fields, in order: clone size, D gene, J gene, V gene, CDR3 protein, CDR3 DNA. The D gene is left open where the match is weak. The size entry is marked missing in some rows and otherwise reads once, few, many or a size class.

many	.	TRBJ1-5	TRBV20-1	CSARDGRGGSAQHF	TGCAGTGCTAGAGATGGGAGGGGAGGATCGGCCCAGCATTTT
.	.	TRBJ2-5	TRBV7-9	CASSLEGNFEETQYF	TGTGCCAGCAGCTTGGAGGGAAACTTTGAAGAGACCCAGTACTTC
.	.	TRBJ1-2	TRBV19	CASSQGQSAGGNTF	TGTGCCAGTAGTCAAGGACAGTCGGCTGGTGGAAACACCTTC
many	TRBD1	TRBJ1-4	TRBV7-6	CASRDGTGDEKLFF	TGTGCCAGCAGAGACGGGACAGGGGATGAAAAACTGTTTTTT
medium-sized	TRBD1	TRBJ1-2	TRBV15	CATSAGTGRHLNYGYTF	TGTGCCACCAGCGCGGGGACAGGGAGGCACCTTAACTATGGCTACACCTTC
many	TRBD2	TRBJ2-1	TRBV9	CASSVGASGGGSKEQFF	TGTGCCAGCAGCGTAGGGGCTAGCGGGGGTGGGTCGAAAGAGCAGTTCTTC
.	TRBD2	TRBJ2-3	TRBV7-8	CASSRRTSGEGDTQYF	TGTGCCAGCAGCCGCCGGACTAGCGGGGAAGGGGATACGCAGTATTTT
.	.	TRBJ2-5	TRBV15	CATSDKETQYF	TGTGCCACCAGCGACAAAGAGACCCAGTACTTC
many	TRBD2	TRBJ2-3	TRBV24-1	CATRGRGLTDTQYF	TGTGCCACCAGAGGGAGGGGTCTCACAGATACGCAGTATTTT
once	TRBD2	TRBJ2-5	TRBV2	CASSELLAGGQETQYF	TGTGCCAGCAGTGAGTTATTGGCGGGGGGCCAAGAGACCCAGTACTTC
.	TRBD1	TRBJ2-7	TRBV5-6	CASSSQGVYEQYF	TGTGCCAGCAGCTCACAGGGGGTCTACGAGCAGTACTTC
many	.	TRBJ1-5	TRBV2	CASSYWSNQPQHF	TGTGCCAGCTCCTACTGGAGCAATCAGCCCCAGCATTTT
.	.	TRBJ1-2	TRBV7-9	CASSLEVDNYGYTF	TGTGCCAGCAGCTTGGAGGTTGATAACTATGGCTACACCTTC
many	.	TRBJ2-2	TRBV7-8	CASSYLVPGGGGELFF	TGTGCCAGCAGCTACCTGGTCCCCGGAGGTGGCGGGGAGCTGTTTTTT
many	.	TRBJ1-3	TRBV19	CASTIKRGMEGNTIYF	TGTGCCAGTACCATCAAACGTGGAATGGAGGGAAACACCATATATTTT
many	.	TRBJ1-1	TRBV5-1	CASSLAGLVQAFF	TGCGCCAGCAGCTTGGCCGGGTTAGTGCAAGCTTTCTTT
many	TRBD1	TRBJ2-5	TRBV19	CASSTLPSRGETQYF	TGTGCCAGTAGTACCCTTCCTAGCAGGGGGGAGACCCAGTACTTC